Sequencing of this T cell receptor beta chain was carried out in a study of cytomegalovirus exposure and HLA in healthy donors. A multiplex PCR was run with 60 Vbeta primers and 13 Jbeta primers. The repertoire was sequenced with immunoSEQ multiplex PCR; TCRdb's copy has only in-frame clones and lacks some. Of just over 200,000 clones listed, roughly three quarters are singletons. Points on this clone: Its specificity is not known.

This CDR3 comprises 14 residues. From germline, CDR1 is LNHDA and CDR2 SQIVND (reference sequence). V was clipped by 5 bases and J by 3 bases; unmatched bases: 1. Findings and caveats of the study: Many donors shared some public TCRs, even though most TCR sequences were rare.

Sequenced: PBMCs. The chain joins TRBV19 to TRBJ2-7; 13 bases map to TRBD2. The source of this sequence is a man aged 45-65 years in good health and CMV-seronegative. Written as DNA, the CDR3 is TGTGCCAGTAGTGGGACTAGCGGGGACTACGAGCAGTACTTC. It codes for CASSGTSGDYEQYF.